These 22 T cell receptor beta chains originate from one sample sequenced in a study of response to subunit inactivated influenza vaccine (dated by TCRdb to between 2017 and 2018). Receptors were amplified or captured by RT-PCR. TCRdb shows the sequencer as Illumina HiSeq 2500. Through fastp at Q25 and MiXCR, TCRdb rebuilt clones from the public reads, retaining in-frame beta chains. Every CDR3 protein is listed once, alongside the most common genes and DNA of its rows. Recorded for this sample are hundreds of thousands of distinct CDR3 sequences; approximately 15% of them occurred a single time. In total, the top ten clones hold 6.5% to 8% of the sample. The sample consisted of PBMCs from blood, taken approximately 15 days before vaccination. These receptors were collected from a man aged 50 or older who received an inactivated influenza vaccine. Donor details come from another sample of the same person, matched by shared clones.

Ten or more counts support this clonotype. CDR3 residues: CASSLDRRTNEKLFF. Written as DNA, the CDR3 is TGTGCCAGCAGCTTAGATAGACGGACGAATGAAAAACTGTTTTTT. The chain carries TRBV7-2 and TRBJ1-4, with D unclear. Per the germline V gene, CDR1 is SGHTA and CDR2 is FQGNSA. The CDR3 runs 15 residues. V gave up 1 base and J gave up 5 bases, with 11 bases separating them. The full variable domain, its missing parts supplied by reference TRBV7-2 and TRBJ1-4, is GAGVSQSPSNKVTEKGKDVELRCDPISGHTALYWYRQSLGQGLEFLIYFQGNSAPDKSGLPSDRFSAERTGGSVSTLTIQRTQQEDSAVYLCASSLDRRTNEKLFFGSGTQLSVL.

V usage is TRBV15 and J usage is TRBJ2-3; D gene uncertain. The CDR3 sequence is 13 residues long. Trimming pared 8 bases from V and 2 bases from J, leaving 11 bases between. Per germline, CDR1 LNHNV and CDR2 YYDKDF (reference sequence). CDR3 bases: TGTGCCACCGCCCGGCGCCCCACAGATACGCAGTATTTT. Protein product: CATARRPTDTQYF.

DNA for the CDR3: TGTGCCAGCAGCCCGTGGGGTACGAACAATGAGCAGTTCTTC. Its translation is CASSPWGTNNEQFF. The rearrangement uses TRBV12-3 or TRBV12-4 and TRBJ2-1; D not certain. The CDR3 consists of 14 residues. V shed 6 bases and J shed 5 bases, with 14 bases lying between them.

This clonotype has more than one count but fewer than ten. The CDR3 DNA sequence: TGCAGTGCTAGAAGGGACTTAACTGCTAGCGAGCAGTACTTC. Amino acid sequence: CSARRDLTASEQYF. V is TRBV20-1 and J is TRBJ2-7, with D possibly matching TRBD2 (6 bases). The CDR3 contains 14 residues. V was trimmed by 2 bases and J by 6 bases, leaving 17 bases between them. Germline CDR1 DFQATT, CDR2 SNEGSKA (reference sequence).

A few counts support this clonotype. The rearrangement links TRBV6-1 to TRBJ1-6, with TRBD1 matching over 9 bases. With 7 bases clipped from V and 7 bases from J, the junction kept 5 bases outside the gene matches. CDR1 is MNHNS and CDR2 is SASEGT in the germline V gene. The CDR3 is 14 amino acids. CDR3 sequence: CASNAGQGNSPLHF. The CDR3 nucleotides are TGTGCCAGCAACGCTGGACAGGGGAATTCACCCCTCCACTTT.

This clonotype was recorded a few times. CDR3: CASSSLTGPYNEQFF. DNA for the CDR3: TGTGCCAGCAGCTCCTTGACAGGGCCCTACAATGAGCAGTTCTTC. The V and J genes are TRBV5-5 and TRBJ2-1; 7 bases line up with TRBD1. The germline V gene encodes CDR1 SGHKS and CDR2 YYEKEE (reference sequence). The CDR3 is made up of 15 amino acids. Trimming cost V 3 bases and J 2 bases; bases outside gene matches: 5.

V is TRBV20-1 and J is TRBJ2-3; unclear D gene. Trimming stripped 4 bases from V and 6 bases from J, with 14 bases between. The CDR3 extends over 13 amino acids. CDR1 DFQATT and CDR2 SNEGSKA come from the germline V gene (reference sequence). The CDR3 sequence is CSAIGTPWDTQYF. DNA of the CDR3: TGCAGTGCTATTGGAACACCTTGGGATACGCAGTATTTT.

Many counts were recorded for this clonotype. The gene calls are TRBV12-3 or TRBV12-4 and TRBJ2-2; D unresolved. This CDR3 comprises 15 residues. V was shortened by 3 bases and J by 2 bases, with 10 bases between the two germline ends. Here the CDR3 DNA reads TGTGCCAGCAGTTTTAGACACCTAAACACCGGGGAGCTGTTTTTT. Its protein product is CASSFRHLNTGELFF.

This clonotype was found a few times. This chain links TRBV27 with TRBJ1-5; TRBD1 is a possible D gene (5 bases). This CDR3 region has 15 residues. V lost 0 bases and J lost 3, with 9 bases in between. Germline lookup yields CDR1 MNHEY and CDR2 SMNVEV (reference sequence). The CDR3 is CASSLSAGNNQPQHF. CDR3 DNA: TGTGCCAGCAGTTTATCGGCAGGGAACAATCAGCCCCAGCATTTT.

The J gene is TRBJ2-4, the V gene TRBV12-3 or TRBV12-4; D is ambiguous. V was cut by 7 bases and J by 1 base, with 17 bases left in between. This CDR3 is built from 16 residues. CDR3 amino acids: CASTDGRFHAKNIQYF. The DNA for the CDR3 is TGTGCCAGCACCGATGGACGATTTCACGCCAAAAACATTCAGTACTTC.

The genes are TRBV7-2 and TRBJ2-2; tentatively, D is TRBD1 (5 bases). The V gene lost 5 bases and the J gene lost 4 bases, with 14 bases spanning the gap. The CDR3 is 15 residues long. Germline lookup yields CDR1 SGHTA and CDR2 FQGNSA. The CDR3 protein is CASSVTAGRTGELFF. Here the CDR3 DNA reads TGTGCCAGCAGCGTAACGGCAGGGCGCACCGGGGAGCTGTTTTTT.

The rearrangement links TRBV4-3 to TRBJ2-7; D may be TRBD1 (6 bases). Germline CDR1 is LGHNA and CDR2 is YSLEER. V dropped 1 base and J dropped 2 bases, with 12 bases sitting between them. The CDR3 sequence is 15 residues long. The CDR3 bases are TGCGCCAGCAGCCAAGCCAGTAACAGGGCCTACGAGCAGTACTTC. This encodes CASSQASNRAYEQYF.

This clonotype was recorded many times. CDR3: CASSSGTEGQPQHF. In nucleotides, the CDR3 is TGTGCCAGCAGTTCCGGGACGGAGGGTCAGCCCCAGCATTTT. This chain joins TRBV7-9 and TRBJ1-5, with D possibly matching TRBD1 (5 bases). There are 14 residues in the CDR3. From germline, CDR1 is SEHNR and CDR2 FQNEAQ (reference sequence). V lost 6 bases and J 6 bases, leaving 15 bases between the germline ends.

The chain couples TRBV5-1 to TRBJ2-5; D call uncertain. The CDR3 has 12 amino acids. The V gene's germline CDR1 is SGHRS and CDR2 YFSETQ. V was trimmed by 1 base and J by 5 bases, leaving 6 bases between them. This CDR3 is CASSLRSETQYF. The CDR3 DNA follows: TGCGCCAGCAGCTTGAGGTCGGAGACCCAGTACTTC.

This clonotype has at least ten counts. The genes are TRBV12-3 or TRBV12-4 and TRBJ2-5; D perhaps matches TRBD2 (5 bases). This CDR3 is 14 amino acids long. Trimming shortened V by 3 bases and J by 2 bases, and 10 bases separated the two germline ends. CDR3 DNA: TGTGCCAGCAGTTTTGGGGTAGCGCAAGAGACCCAGTACTTC. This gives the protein CASSFGVAQETQYF.

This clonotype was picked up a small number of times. This chain's CDR3 is CSVEKLDRPNEQFF. The CDR3 nucleotides read TGCAGCGTTGAAAAACTAGATCGCCCCAATGAGCAGTTCTTC. The rearrangement links TRBV29-1 to TRBJ2-1; D possibly corresponds to TRBD2 (5 bases). In germline, CDR1 is SQVTM, CDR2 ANQGSEA. Trimming removed 2 bases from V and 6 bases from J, with 14 bases in between. There are 14 residues in the CDR3.

The CDR3 DNA follows: TGTGCCAGCAGCCATTACAGGGACCCCGGGGAGCTGTTTTTT. Amino acid sequence: CASSHYRDPGELFF. J is TRBJ2-2 and V is TRBV3-1, with D perhaps TRBD1 (6 bases). Looked up from germline, CDR1 is LGHDT and CDR2 is YNNKEL (reference sequence). V dropped 3 bases and J dropped 6 bases, with 11 bases sitting between them. There are 14 residues in the CDR3.

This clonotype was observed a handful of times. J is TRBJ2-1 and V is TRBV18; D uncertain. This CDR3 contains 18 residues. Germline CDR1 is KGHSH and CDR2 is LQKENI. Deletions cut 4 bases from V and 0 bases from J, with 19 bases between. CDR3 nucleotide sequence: TGTGCCAGCTCACTAACAAACGCGGCGCGACTCTCCTACAATGAGCAGTTCTTC. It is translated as CASSLTNAARLSYNEQFF. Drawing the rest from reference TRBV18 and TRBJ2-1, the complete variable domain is NAGVMQNPRHLVRRRGQEARLRCSPMKGHSHVYWYRQLPEEGLKFMVYLQKENIIDESGMPKERFSAEFPKEGPSILRIQQVVRGDSAAYFCASSLTNAARLSYNEQFFGPGTRLTVL.

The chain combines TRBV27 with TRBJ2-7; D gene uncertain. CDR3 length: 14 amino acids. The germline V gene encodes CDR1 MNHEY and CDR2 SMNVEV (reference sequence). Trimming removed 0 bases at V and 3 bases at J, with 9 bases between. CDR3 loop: CASSLSLPFYEQYF. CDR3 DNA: TGTGCCAGCAGTTTATCTTTACCCTTCTACGAGCAGTACTTC.

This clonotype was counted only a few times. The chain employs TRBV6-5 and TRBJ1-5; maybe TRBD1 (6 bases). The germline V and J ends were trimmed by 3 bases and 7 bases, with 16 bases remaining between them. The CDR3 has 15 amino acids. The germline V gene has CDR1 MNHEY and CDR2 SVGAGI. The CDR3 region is CASSYPGGAEQPQHF. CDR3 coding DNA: TGTGCCAGCAGTTATCCCGGGGGCGCGGAACAGCCCCAGCATTTT.

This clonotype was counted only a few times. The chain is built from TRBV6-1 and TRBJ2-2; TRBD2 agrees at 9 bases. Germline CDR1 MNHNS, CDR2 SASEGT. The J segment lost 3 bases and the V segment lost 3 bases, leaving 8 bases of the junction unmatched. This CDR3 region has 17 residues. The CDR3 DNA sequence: TGTGCCAGCAGTGAGGCGGGGGGGATAGCCTACACCGGGGAGCTGTTTTTT. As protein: CASSEAGGIAYTGELFF.

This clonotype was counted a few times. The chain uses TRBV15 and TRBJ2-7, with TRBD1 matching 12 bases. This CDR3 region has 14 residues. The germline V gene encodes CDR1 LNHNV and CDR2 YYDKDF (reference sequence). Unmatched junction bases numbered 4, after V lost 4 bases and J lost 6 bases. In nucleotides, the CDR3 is TGTGCCACCAGCATCGGGGACAGGGGGCGCGAGCAGTACTTC. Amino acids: CATSIGDRGREQYF.